There are many counts of the clone carrying this TCR beta chain. Germline V CDR1 and CDR2: LGHNA, YSLEER. V lost 2 bases to trimming and J lost 6 bases; unmatched junction nucleotides: 3. This CDR3 contains 14 residues. This entry belongs to a study of human T cells and chemical hapten exposure. Time point defined: pre-sensitization, week 0. Treatment of the sample: therapeutic diphenylcyclopropenone sensitization with weekly scalp DPC. Unique molecular identifiers were attached to individual cDNA molecules during library preparation. Authors' processing steps: Counting gave a median of around 100,000 TCRs per sample, with values ranging from 23,224 to 690,600. Each CDR3 protein is one row after TCRdb ran MiXCR on the RACE reads. TCRdb's processing, not the authors' own work, is the source of the V and J calls. The sample yields 300,000 to 400,000 distinct CDR3 sequences, around 5.5% seen once.

J is TRBJ2-1 and V is TRBV4-3; 8 bases align to TRBD2. This sequence originates from a woman in her forties or fifties with alopecia areata. Some clones in this sample may be carry-over from other donors' samples. The sequencing used whole blood, collected in connection with sensitization to the hapten diphenylcyclopropenone (DPC). DNA of the CDR3: TGCGCCAGCAGCCAAACGGGACTAGTCAATGAGCAGTTCTTC. Translation: CASSQTGLVNEQFF.